This is a list of T cell receptor beta chains from one sample in a study of OX40 agonist ivuxolimab in advanced cancers. Assay: immunoSEQ multiplex PCR; the TCRdb copy retains only in-frame clones and omits some. The repertoire includes about 70,000 clones, about four fifths of them detected once, and 4% to 6% sits in the top ten. Here the sequenced sample was CD4+ or CD8+ T cells sorted from blood, taken in a trial of the OX40 agonist ivuxolimab. The receptors shown here come from an adult with an advanced solid tumor such as melanoma, head and neck, liver or kidney cancer. Each CDR3 is given with its conserved first and last residue. Each record gives: J gene, clone size, V gene, D gene, CDR3 protein, CDR3 DNA. A D gene is named only where the DNA matches it firmly. Some rows have no size entry. The others give once, few or many, or a class for an expanded clone.

J gene: TRBJ2-3
clone size: .
V gene: TRBV6-1
D gene: .
CDR3 protein: CAGREDRSTDTQYF
CDR3 DNA: TGTGCCGGGCGGGAGGACAGGTCCACAGATACGCAGTATTTT

J gene: TRBJ2-3
clone size: .
V gene: TRBV4-3
D gene: .
CDR3 protein: CASSQRQLADTQYF
CDR3 DNA: TGCGCCAGCAGCCAGCGACAATTGGCAGATACGCAGTATTTT

J gene: TRBJ2-7
clone size: .
V gene: TRBV5-1
D gene: .
CDR3 protein: CASSLDRDYEQYF
CDR3 DNA: TGCGCCAGCAGCTTGGACAGAGACTACGAGCAGTACTTC

J gene: TRBJ2-3
clone size: few
V gene: TRBV28
D gene: TRBD1
CDR3 protein: CASIPLQGADTQYF
CDR3 DNA: TGTGCCAGCATCCCCCTCCAGGGGGCAGATACGCAGTATTTT

J gene: TRBJ2-5
clone size: .
V gene: TRBV27
D gene: TRBD1
CDR3 protein: CASRGTGMETQYF
CDR3 DNA: TGTGCCAGCAGGGGGACAGGGATGGAGACCCAGTACTTC

J gene: TRBJ1-5
clone size: .
V gene: TRBV6-5
D gene: TRBD1
CDR3 protein: CASRTGGMNQPQHF
CDR3 DNA: TGTGCCAGCAGGACAGGGGGCATGAATCAGCCCCAGCATTTT

J gene: TRBJ1-1
clone size: .
V gene: TRBV5-5
D gene: TRBD1
CDR3 protein: CASSPHRGNTEAFF
CDR3 DNA: TGTGCCAGCAGCCCGCACAGGGGAAACACTGAAGCTTTCTTT

J gene: TRBJ1-2
clone size: .
V gene: TRBV6-5
D gene: .
CDR3 protein: CASSPGPSPFYGYTF
CDR3 DNA: TGTGCCAGCAGCCCGGGACCGTCACCTTTCTATGGCTACACCTTC

J gene: TRBJ2-7
clone size: .
V gene: TRBV10-3
D gene: TRBD2
CDR3 protein: CAIRQREGSYEQYF
CDR3 DNA: TGTGCCATCAGGCAGCGGGAGGGTTCCTACGAGCAGTACTTC

J gene: TRBJ2-4
clone size: .
V gene: TRBV11-2
D gene: .
CDR3 protein: CASSSYKGVEAKNIQYF
CDR3 DNA: TGTGCCAGCAGCTCCTATAAAGGGGTGGAGGCCAAAAACATTCAGTACTTC

J gene: TRBJ2-7
clone size: .
V gene: TRBV7-2
D gene: .
CDR3 protein: CASSLTGTYEQYF
CDR3 DNA: TGTGCCAGCAGCCTTACAGGGACCTACGAGCAGTACTTC

J gene: TRBJ2-7
clone size: .
V gene: TRBV28
D gene: .
CDR3 protein: CASSPSGSPYEQYF
CDR3 DNA: TGTGCCAGCAGTCCCAGCGGGTCGCCCTACGAGCAGTACTTC

J gene: TRBJ2-1
clone size: .
V gene: TRBV7-3
D gene: .
CDR3 protein: CASSLSSGANEQFF
CDR3 DNA: TGTGCCAGCAGCTTATCTTCAGGGGCCAATGAGCAGTTCTTC

J gene: TRBJ2-1
clone size: .
V gene: TRBV13
D gene: .
CDR3 protein: CASTLDSYNEQFF
CDR3 DNA: TGTGCCAGCACCTTAGACAGTTACAATGAGCAGTTCTTC

J gene: TRBJ1-1
clone size: few
V gene: TRBV6-5
D gene: TRBD1
CDR3 protein: CASRPWPGGTEAFF
CDR3 DNA: TGTGCCAGCAGACCCTGGCCAGGGGGGACTGAAGCTTTCTTT

J gene: TRBJ1-1
clone size: .
V gene: TRBV5-1
D gene: .
CDR3 protein: CASSLGMVGATEAFF
CDR3 DNA: TGCGCCAGCAGCTTGGGAATGGTGGGTGCGACTGAAGCTTTCTTT

J gene: TRBJ1-1
clone size: .
V gene: TRBV10-3
D gene: .
CDR3 protein: CAISEYRDGTEAFF
CDR3 DNA: TGTGCCATCAGTGAGTACAGGGACGGGACTGAAGCTTTCTTT

J gene: TRBJ2-3
clone size: once
V gene: TRBV7-2
D gene: .
CDR3 protein: CASSLRLAGTDTQYF
CDR3 DNA: TGTGCCAGCAGCTTACGGTTAGCGGGCACAGATACGCAGTATTTT

J gene: TRBJ1-6
clone size: .
V gene: TRBV7-9
D gene: .
CDR3 protein: CASSLGQNSPLHF
CDR3 DNA: TGTGCCAGCAGCTTAGGACAGAATTCACCCCTCCACTTT

J gene: TRBJ2-5
clone size: .
V gene: TRBV6-5
D gene: TRBD1
CDR3 protein: CASSSTGLQETQYF
CDR3 DNA: TGTGCCAGCAGCTCGACAGGGCTCCAAGAGACCCAGTACTTC

J gene: TRBJ1-3
clone size: .
V gene: TRBV5-4
D gene: .
CDR3 protein: CASSSPLLGNTIYF
CDR3 DNA: TGTGCCAGCAGCTCACCCTTACTTGGAAACACCATATATTTT

J gene: TRBJ1-1
clone size: .
V gene: TRBV2
D gene: .
CDR3 protein: CASTERMNTEAFF
CDR3 DNA: TGTGCCAGCACCGAACGGATGAACACTGAAGCTTTCTTT

J gene: TRBJ1-2
clone size: few
V gene: TRBV6-6
D gene: .
CDR3 protein: CASSRARGTPPYGYTF
CDR3 DNA: TGTGCCAGCAGCCGAGCCCGTGGGACGCCCCCATATGGCTACACCTTC

J gene: TRBJ2-5
clone size: .
V gene: TRBV5-1
D gene: TRBD1
CDR3 protein: CASSRGGAVQETQYF
CDR3 DNA: TGCGCCAGCAGCCGAGGGGGCGCCGTTCAAGAGACCCAGTACTTC

J gene: TRBJ1-1
clone size: .
V gene: TRBV19
D gene: TRBD1
CDR3 protein: CASSRQGLNTEAFF
CDR3 DNA: TGTGCCAGTAGTCGACAGGGACTGAACACTGAAGCTTTCTTT

J gene: TRBJ1-2
clone size: medium-sized
V gene: TRBV5-8
D gene: .
CDR3 protein: CASSRDGNYGYTF
CDR3 DNA: TGTGCCAGCAGCCGGGACGGTAACTATGGCTACACCTTC

J gene: TRBJ2-5
clone size: once
V gene: TRBV11-3
D gene: TRBD2
CDR3 protein: CASSLRTGTRGQETQYF
CDR3 DNA: TGTGCCAGCAGCCTAAGGACCGGGACTAGGGGACAAGAGACCCAGTACTTC

J gene: TRBJ2-1
clone size: .
V gene: TRBV4-3
D gene: TRBD2
CDR3 protein: CASSQEGLAGGLEQFF
CDR3 DNA: TGCGCCAGCAGCCAAGAGGGACTAGCGGGGGGGCTTGAGCAGTTCTTC

J gene: TRBJ1-2
clone size: .
V gene: TRBV4-2
D gene: .
CDR3 protein: CASSQERSTNYGYTF
CDR3 DNA: TGTGCCAGCAGCCAAGAGAGGTCTACTAACTATGGCTACACCTTC

J gene: TRBJ2-1
clone size: .
V gene: TRBV27
D gene: .
CDR3 protein: CASSLLSGAYEQFF
CDR3 DNA: TGTGCCAGCAGTTTATTGTCAGGGGCGTATGAGCAGTTCTTC

J gene: TRBJ1-2
clone size: .
V gene: TRBV25-1
D gene: .
CDR3 protein: CASSVQGIGYTF
CDR3 DNA: TGTGCCAGCAGTGTCCAGGGGATTGGCTACACCTTC

J gene: TRBJ2-5
clone size: .
V gene: TRBV13
D gene: .
CDR3 protein: CASSFRGEETQYF
CDR3 DNA: TGTGCCAGCAGCTTTCGGGGAGAAGAGACCCAGTACTTC

J gene: TRBJ2-3
clone size: .
V gene: TRBV20-1
D gene: .
CDR3 protein: CSANTDTQYF
CDR3 DNA: TGCAGTGCTAACACAGATACGCAGTATTTT

J gene: TRBJ1-1
clone size: few
V gene: TRBV5-1
D gene: .
CDR3 protein: CASSALQAGEAFF
CDR3 DNA: TGCGCCAGCAGCGCCCTACAGGCGGGTGAAGCTTTCTTT

J gene: TRBJ1-5
clone size: .
V gene: TRBV28
D gene: .
CDR3 protein: CASSLSKGSGSNQPQHF
CDR3 DNA: TGTGCCAGCAGCCTCTCCAAGGGGTCTGGAAGCAATCAGCCCCAGCATTTT

J gene: TRBJ2-5
clone size: once
V gene: TRBV19
D gene: .
CDR3 protein: CASSRSRQETQYF
CDR3 DNA: TGTGCCAGTAGCAGGTCTCGCCAAGAGACCCAGTACTTC

J gene: TRBJ2-7
clone size: .
V gene: TRBV6-6
D gene: TRBD2
CDR3 protein: CASSYSGREAREEQYF
CDR3 DNA: TGTGCCAGCAGTTACTCTGGGCGGGAGGCCCGAGAGGAGCAGTACTTC

J gene: TRBJ2-7
clone size: .
V gene: TRBV10-3
D gene: .
CDR3 protein: CAAKEGASDYEQYF
CDR3 DNA: TGTGCCGCCAAAGAAGGGGCGTCCGACTACGAGCAGTACTTC